The 23 T cell receptor beta chains below were found in one sample sequenced in a study of T cells in Graves' hyperthyroidism and ophthalmopathy. What was amplified from RNA transcripts were TCR beta CDR3 regions. HTBI primers were used for first-round RT-PCR of the TCR CDR3. Via MiXCR, TCRdb re-called the multiplex PCR reads, giving one row per CDR3 protein. This sample carries approximately 710,000 distinct CDR3 sequences, approximately 15% of them seen once, and the ten largest clones take about 14%. Sequenced sample: blood. The receptor set was obtained from a man aged 45 to 65 with Graves' hyperthyroidism.

This clonotype was recorded many times. The rearrangement uses TRBV12-3 or TRBV12-4 and TRBJ2-1, with D possibly being TRBD1 (5 bases). The V end lost 5 bases, the J end lost 6 bases, and 8 bases lay between the germline ends. The CDR3 consists of 12 residues. CDR3 DNA sequence: TGTGCCAGCAGTAGGACACCCAATGAGCAGTTCTTC. Protein sequence: CASSRTPNEQFF.

This clonotype occurred many times. V usage is TRBV7-2 and J usage is TRBJ2-7, with TRBD2 identical over 9 bases. Germline V CDR1 and CDR2: SGHTA, FQGNSA. This CDR3 spans 16 amino acids. V lost 1 base to trimming and J lost 2 bases; unmatched junction nucleotides: 6. The CDR3 is CASSLVASGIAYEQYF. The CDR3 bases are TGTGCCAGCAGCTTAGTGGCTAGCGGGATTGCCTACGAGCAGTACTTC.

This clonotype appeared a few times. The CDR3 region has the DNA TGTGCCAGCAGCCAAGAAGCCGAGCAGTACTTC. Translation: CASSQEAEQYF. The chain uses TRBV3-1 and TRBJ2-7; D uncertain. CDR1 LGHDT and CDR2 YNNKEL come from the germline V gene (reference sequence). V was pared by 0 bases and J by 6 bases, with 3 bases between. CDR3 size: 11 residues.

This clonotype was seen ten or more times. The V call is TRBV12-3 or TRBV12-4, the J call TRBJ2-3; TRBD2 aligns across 9 bases. V trimming: 9 bases; J trimming: 2 bases; junction bases outside the gene matches: 6. CDR3 length equals 14 residues. In DNA form, the CDR3 reads TGTGCCAGTTTAGCGGGGGTTCACACAGATACGCAGTATTTT. This sequence encodes CASLAGVHTDTQYF.

On this clonotype itself: A much larger clone differs from this one at a single base, so this may be a read error. This sequence joins TRBV12-3 or TRBV12-4 and TRBJ2-5; D is unclear. CDR3 size: 14 residues. CDR3 nucleotide sequence: TGTGCCCGCAGTTTCCTACCCGGCCAGGTCGCCCAGTACTTC. It encodes CARSFLPGQVAQYF.

This clonotype was counted at least ten times. J is TRBJ2-1 and V is TRBV12-3 or TRBV12-4; D is perhaps TRBD2 (7 bases). This CDR3 is 21 amino acids long. Trimming removed 5 bases from V and 0 bases from J, with 29 bases in between. DNA for the CDR3: TGTGCCAGCAGTGCCTTCGGAGGGGGGGGCGCAATTAGAGACTCCTACAATGAGCAGTTCTTC. This sequence encodes CASSAFGGGGAIRDSYNEQFF.

The V and J genes are TRBV19 and TRBJ1-1; no firm D call. The germline CDR1 and CDR2 sequences are LNHDA and SQIVND (reference sequence). CDR3 length: 14 residues. With 6 bases removed from V and 6 bases from J, the gap between germline ends came to 17 bases. The CDR3 sequence is CASRTTSRDPEAFF. As DNA, the CDR3 is TGTGCCAGTAGGACAACCTCAAGGGATCCTGAAGCTTTCTTT.

This clonotype was found a few times. This chain connects TRBV5-6 to TRBJ2-3, with D tentatively TRBD1 (5 bases). CDR3 size: 15 residues. V was shortened by 1 base and J by 2 bases, with 11 bases between the two germline ends. Per germline, CDR1 SGHDT and CDR2 YYEEEE. The CDR3 DNA sequence: TGTGCCAGCAGCTTGCGCCAGGGCCCCACAGATACGCAGTATTTT. Amino acids: CASSLRQGPTDTQYF.

This clonotype turned up a few times. The rearrangement links TRBV4-1 to TRBJ2-1, with unresolved D. CDR3 length equals 13 residues. Deletions cut 5 bases from V and 8 bases from J, with 13 bases between. Germline values: CDR1 MGHRA, CDR2 YSYEKL. CDR3 nucleotide sequence: TGCGCCAGCAGCTTCCGACCCCTCTATGAGCAGTTCTTC. It yields the protein CASSFRPLYEQFF.

Many counts were recorded for this clonotype. V gene TRBV9 combines with J gene TRBJ2-7, with a weak D call TRBD1 (6 bases). The germline V gene has CDR1 SGDLS and CDR2 YYNGEE. Trimming stripped 3 bases from V and 3 bases from J, with 25 bases between. The CDR3 consists of 18 residues. The CDR3: CASSAEGDTYLGHYEQYF. CDR3 bases: TGTGCCAGCAGCGCTGAGGGGGACACTTACCTTGGGCACTACGAGCAGTACTTC. Drawing the rest from reference TRBV9 and TRBJ2-7, the complete variable domain is DSGVTQTPKHLITATGQRVTLRCSPRSGDLSVYWYQQSLDQGLQFLIQYYNGEERAKGNILERFSAQQFPDLHSELNLSSLELGDSALYFCASSAEGDTYLGHYEQYFGPGTRLTVT.

This clonotype was observed many times. The rearrangement links TRBV2 to TRBJ2-1; 12 bases are shared with TRBD2. V shed 5 bases, J shed 7 bases, and the junction held 3 bases outside the gene matches. This CDR3 spans 14 amino acids. The germline V gene has CDR1 SNHLY and CDR2 FYNNEI. CDR3 sequence: CASSPTSGSNEQFF. The CDR3 bases are TGTGCCAGCAGTCCGACTAGCGGGAGTAATGAGCAGTTCTTC.

This clonotype was detected once. This sequence may be a read error, since a much larger clone differs from it by one base. This is likely a read error, given that the CDR3 carries no conserved phenylalanine or tryptophan at its end. This chain links TRBV12-3 or TRBV12-4 with TRBJ1-1; weak D call: TRBD1 (5 bases). This CDR3 contains 15 residues. V dropped 3 bases and J dropped 0 bases, with 11 bases sitting between them. The CDR3 region is CASSLWGGMNTEAFY. As DNA, the CDR3 is TGTGCCAGCAGTTTGTGGGGCGGCATGAACACTGAAGCTTTCTAT.

The chain has TRBV24-1 and TRBJ1-6; TRBD1 aligns across 9 bases. J gave up 8 bases and V 9 bases, and 7 bases lay outside the gene matches. Germline-derived CDR1 and CDR2 are KGHDR and SFDVKD. The CDR3 extends over 14 amino acids. The CDR3 is CATRPGQGYSPLHF. The CDR3 DNA follows: TGTGCCACCCGGCCGGGACAGGGTTATTCACCCCTCCACTTT.

This clonotype was counted only a few times. Germline and junction disagree at one end, which may indicate a read error. CDR3 protein: CASSPGTHAKVF. The CDR3, as DNA: TGTGCCAGCAGTCCCGGGACCCACGCCAAAGTCTTC. The V gene is TRBV12-3 or TRBV12-4, the J gene TRBJ2-1; either TRBD1 or TRBD2 may supply D (5 bases each). The CDR3 has 12 amino acids.

A note on this clonotype: The conserved final phenylalanine or tryptophan is absent from the CDR3, which likely points to a read error. The rearrangement joins TRBV28 to TRBJ2-3; D not resolved. Germline V gives CDR1 MDHEN, CDR2 SYDVKM. V lost 3 bases, J lost 5 bases, and 9 bases lay in between. The CDR3 has 13 residues. For the CDR3, the DNA is TGTGCCAGCAGTTTGGGCTGGGGAGATACGCAGTATCTT. This gives the protein CASSLGWGDTQYL.

The chain recombines TRBV19 with TRBJ1-5; D unresolved. The CDR3 contains 17 residues. The germline V gene has CDR1 LNHDA and CDR2 SQIVND (reference sequence). Trimming stripped 2 bases from V and 0 bases from J, with 14 bases between. CDR3 DNA sequence: TGTGCCAGTAGTATAACGGCAGGATCTTATAGCAATCAGCCCCAGCATTTT. Its protein product is CASSITAGSYSNQPQHF.

V usage is TRBV7-8 and J usage is TRBJ1-1; TRBD1 might be the D (5 bases). The CDR3 is made up of 15 amino acids. V lost 7 bases and J lost 3, with 18 bases in between. The germline CDR1 and CDR2 sequences are SGHVS and FQNEAQ. CDR3 region: CASTLRRETDTEAFF. In DNA form, the CDR3 reads TGTGCCAGCACCCTACGCAGGGAAACGGACACTGAAGCTTTCTTT.

The chain recombines TRBV12-3 or TRBV12-4 with TRBJ2-7, with 10 positions matching TRBD1. The V and J ends lost 6 bases and 7 bases, in that order; junction bases with no gene match: 6. This CDR3 comprises 13 residues. The CDR3 region has the DNA TGTGCCAGCAGCAAGGGACAGGGGTGGGAGCAGTACTTC. Protein: CASSKGQGWEQYF.

This clonotype was seen more than once but under ten times. The rearrangement uses TRBV13 and TRBJ1-3; no definite D call. CDR1 PRHDT and CDR2 FYEKMQ come from the germline V gene (reference sequence). CDR3 length equals 14 residues. V dropped 2 bases and J dropped 5 bases, with 10 bases sitting between them. CDR3 residues: CASSLTDSRNTIYF. For the CDR3, the DNA is TGTGCCAGCAGCTTAACAGATTCGAGAAACACCATATATTTT.

At least ten counts were recorded for this clonotype. The chain recombines TRBV6-2 or TRBV6-3 with TRBJ2-3; weak D call: TRBD2 (6 bases). The CDR3 consists of 16 residues. Germline V gives CDR1 MNHEY, CDR2 SVGEGT. The V end was cut by 5 bases, the J end by 4 bases, with 19 bases between. The CDR3 loop reads CASSPTGGVRADTQYF. DNA for the CDR3: TGTGCCAGCAGTCCGACCGGGGGAGTACGGGCAGATACGCAGTATTTT.

This clonotype was picked up a small number of times. The chain recombines TRBV2 with TRBJ1-4, with TRBD1 matching over 8 bases. The CDR3 consists of 16 residues. J lost 2 bases, V lost 6 bases, and 8 bases had no gene match. The germline CDR1 and CDR2 sequences are SNHLY and FYNNEI. The DNA for the CDR3 is TGTGCCAGCAGCCCAAACAGGGGGGAGACTAATGAAAAACTGTTTTTT. Encoded protein: CASSPNRGETNEKLFF.

This clonotype was seen ten or more times. The chain joins TRBV27 to TRBJ1-2; 8 bases are a match to TRBD1. V lost 5 bases to trimming and J lost 5 bases; unmatched junction nucleotides: 7. The CDR3 loop spans 14 amino acids. Germline CDR1 is MNHEY and CDR2 is SMNVEV (reference sequence). The CDR3 spells CASSLRGQGYGYTF. The DNA of the CDR3 is TGTGCCAGCAGTCTTAGAGGACAGGGTTATGGCTACACCTTC.

This clonotype occurred a few times. This chain uses TRBV28 with TRBJ2-7; 10 bases match TRBD2. V was pared by 5 bases and J by 4 bases, with 11 bases of the junction left unmatched. The CDR3 length is 16 residues. Germline loops: CDR1 MDHEN, CDR2 SYDVKM. This CDR3 is CASSLTASGSKYEQYF. The CDR3 nucleotides are TGTGCCAGCAGTCTCACCGCTAGCGGGAGCAAGTACGAGCAGTACTTC.